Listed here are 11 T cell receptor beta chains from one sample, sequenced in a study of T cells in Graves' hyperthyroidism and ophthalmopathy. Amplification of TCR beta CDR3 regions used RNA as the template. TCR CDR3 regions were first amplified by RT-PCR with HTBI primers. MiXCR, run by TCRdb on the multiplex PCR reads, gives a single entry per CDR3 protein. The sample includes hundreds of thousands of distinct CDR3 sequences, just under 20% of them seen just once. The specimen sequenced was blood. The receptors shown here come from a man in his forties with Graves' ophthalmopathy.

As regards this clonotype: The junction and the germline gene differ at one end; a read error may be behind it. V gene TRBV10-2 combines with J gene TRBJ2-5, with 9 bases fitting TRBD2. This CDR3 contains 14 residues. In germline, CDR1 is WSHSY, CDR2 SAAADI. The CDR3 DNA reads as TGCGCCACCAGTGGGGCTAGCGGGGCAGAGACCCAGTACTTC. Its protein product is CATSGASGAETQYF.

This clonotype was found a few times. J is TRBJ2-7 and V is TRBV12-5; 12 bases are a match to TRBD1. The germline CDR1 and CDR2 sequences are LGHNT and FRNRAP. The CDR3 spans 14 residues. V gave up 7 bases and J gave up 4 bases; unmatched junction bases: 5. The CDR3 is CASAMGQGAYEQYF. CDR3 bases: TGTGCTAGTGCCATGGGACAGGGGGCATACGAGCAGTACTTC.

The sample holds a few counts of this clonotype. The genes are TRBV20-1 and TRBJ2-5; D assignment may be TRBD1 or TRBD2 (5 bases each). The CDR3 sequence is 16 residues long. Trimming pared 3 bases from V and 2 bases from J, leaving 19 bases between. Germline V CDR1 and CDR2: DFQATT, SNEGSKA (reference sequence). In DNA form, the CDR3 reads TGCAGTGCTAGTTTATTCGGGGCGCCCGCTCAAGAGACCCAGTACTTC. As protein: CSASLFGAPAQETQYF.

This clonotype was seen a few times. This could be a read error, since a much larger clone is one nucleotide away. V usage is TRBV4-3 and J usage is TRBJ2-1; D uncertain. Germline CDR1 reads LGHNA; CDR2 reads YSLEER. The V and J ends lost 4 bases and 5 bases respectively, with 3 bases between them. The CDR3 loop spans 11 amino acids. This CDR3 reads CASSRNNEQFF. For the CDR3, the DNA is TGCGCCAGCAGCCGAAACAATGAGCAGTTCTTC.

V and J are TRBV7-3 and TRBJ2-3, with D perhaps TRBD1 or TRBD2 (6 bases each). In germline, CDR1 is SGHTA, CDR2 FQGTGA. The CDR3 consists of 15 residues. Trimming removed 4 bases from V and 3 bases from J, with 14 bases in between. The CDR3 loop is CASSSRGQWTDTQYF. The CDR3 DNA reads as TGTGCCAGCAGCTCCCGGGGGCAGTGGACAGATACGCAGTATTTT.

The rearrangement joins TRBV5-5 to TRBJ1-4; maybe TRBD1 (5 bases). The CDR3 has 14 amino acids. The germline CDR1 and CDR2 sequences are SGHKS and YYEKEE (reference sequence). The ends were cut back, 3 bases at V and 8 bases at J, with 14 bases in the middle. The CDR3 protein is CASSWGEEEEKLFF. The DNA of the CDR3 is TGTGCCAGCAGCTGGGGGGAGGAAGAGGAAAAACTGTTTTTT.

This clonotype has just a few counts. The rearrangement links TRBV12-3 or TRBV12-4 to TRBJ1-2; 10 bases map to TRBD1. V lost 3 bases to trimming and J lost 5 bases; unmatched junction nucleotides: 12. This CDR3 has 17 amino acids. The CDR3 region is CASSFSAGTGVPYGYTF. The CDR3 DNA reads TGTGCCAGCAGTTTCTCGGCCGGGACAGGGGTACCATATGGCTACACCTTC.

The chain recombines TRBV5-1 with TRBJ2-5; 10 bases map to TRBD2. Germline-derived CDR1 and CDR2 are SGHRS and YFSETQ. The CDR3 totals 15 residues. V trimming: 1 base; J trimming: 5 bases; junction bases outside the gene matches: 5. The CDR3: CASSLSGGASETQYF. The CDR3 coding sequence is TGCGCCAGCAGCTTGAGCGGGGGGGCCTCGGAGACCCAGTACTTC.

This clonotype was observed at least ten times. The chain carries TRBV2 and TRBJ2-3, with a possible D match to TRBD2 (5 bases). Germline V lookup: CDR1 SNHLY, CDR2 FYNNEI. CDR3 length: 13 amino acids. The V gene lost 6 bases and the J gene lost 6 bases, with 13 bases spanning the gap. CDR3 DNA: TGTGCCAGCAGCGGGGTAACGGGGGATACGCAGTATTTT. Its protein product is CASSGVTGDTQYF.

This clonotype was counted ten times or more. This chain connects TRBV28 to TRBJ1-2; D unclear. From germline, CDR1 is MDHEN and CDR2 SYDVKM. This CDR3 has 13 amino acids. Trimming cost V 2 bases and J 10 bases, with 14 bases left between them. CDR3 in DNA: TGTGCCAGCAGTTTAGGTACCACTAAGGACTACACCTTC. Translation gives CASSLGTTKDYTF.

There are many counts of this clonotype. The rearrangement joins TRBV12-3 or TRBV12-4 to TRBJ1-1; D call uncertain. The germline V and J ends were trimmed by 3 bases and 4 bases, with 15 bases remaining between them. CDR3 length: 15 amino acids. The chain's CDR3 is CASSFMFGLATEAFF. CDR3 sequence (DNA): TGTGCCAGCAGTTTCATGTTTGGGTTGGCCACTGAAGCTTTCTTT.